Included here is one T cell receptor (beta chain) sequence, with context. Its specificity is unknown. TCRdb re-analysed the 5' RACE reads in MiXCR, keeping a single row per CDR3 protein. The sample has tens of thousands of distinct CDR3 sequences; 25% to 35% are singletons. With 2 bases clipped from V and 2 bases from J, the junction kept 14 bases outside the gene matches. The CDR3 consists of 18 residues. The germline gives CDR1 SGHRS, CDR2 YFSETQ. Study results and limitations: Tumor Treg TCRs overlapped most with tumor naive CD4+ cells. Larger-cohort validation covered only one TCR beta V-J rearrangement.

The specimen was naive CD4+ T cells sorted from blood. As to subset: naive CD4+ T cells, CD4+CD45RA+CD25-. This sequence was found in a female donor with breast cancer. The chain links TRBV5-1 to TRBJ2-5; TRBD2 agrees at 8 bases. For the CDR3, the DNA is TGCGCCAGCAGCTTCGGACGAACGGGGGGGCACACTCAAGAGACCCAGTACTTC. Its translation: CASSFGRTGGHTQETQYF.